The entry below describes one T cell receptor (beta chain). This clonotype was counted many times. The antigen this receptor binds is unknown. Base quality data are lacking; no much larger clone is found one base away. This entry belongs to a study of CD8 T cells in ankylosing spondylitis (dated by TCRdb to 2017 to 2019). General notes on the study: The study profiled T cell receptor beta repertoires in healthy donors and ankylosing spondylitis patients to find disease-linked TCR variants. In total, the full study cohort was made up of over a hundred healthy donors and about two dozen ankylosing spondylitis patients. Peripheral blood samples were taken, and synovial fluid was additionally collected from ankylosing spondylitis patients. Study-wide conclusions, independent of this receptor: A CD8+ phenotype was shown by the disease-linked clones, which were found at relatively low frequencies in peripheral blood. A TCR beta motif made up of several highly homologous amino acid variants appeared to be characteristic of blood from ankylosing spondylitis patients. Some motif variants had previously been reported in the synovial fluid and blood of reactive arthritis patients, which suggests shared mechanisms of disease initiation. The disease-linked clones were reported as significantly enriched in matched synovial fluid samples from ankylosing spondylitis patients.

These reads were obtained on an Illumina HiSeq 2500. Quantitative 5'-RACE with molecular barcodes was the method used to prepare the TCR beta libraries. In the original analysis: A new computational method based on a probabilistic model of VDJ rearrangement was used to identify disease-linked TCR variants. Using fastp at Q25 and MiXCR, TCRdb reprocessed the public reads and kept productive beta chains. Rows merge per CDR3 protein into single entries with the most common DNA and genes. Here the V and J calls rest on TCRdb's processing, not on the authors' analysis. The sample table holds over 100,000 distinct CDR3 sequences, of which more than 9.5% were seen once. The ten largest clones take up roughly 4.5% of the sample. The cysteine opens and the phenylalanine closes a CDR3 of 14 amino acids. Only the CDR3 region is kept as DNA, spanning 42 bases read in frame from base 1. Deletion took 7 bases off V and 0 bases off J, with a span of 7 bases between the germline ends. The germline V gene gives CDR1 as MDHEN and CDR2 as SYDVKM.

Material: blood, either unsorted or a sorted T cell fraction (not recorded which). The chain joins TRBV28 to TRBJ2-6; TRBD2 is a possible D gene, resting on 5 matching bases. This clonotype was sampled from a female donor with ankylosing spondylitis or in good health (not recorded which). CDR3 region: CASTGISGANVLTF. The sequence in DNA is TGTGCCAGCACCGGGATCTCTGGGGCCAACGTCCTGACTTTC.